By share of the sample, the clone carrying this T cell receptor beta chain is medium-sized. Its target is unknown. With 3 bases clipped from V and 4 bases from J, the junction kept 7 bases outside the gene matches. This CDR3 is 15 amino acids long. Germline loops: CDR1 MNHEY, CDR2 SVGAGI. This sample's treatment: approximately 10-day PBMC culture with coronavirus spike peptide pools or control peptides (ViraFEST assay). A few million PBMCs per well were cultured with approximately 10 IU/ml IL-2 and about 10 ug/ml peptide pools. The Oncomine TCR Beta short-read assay was what sequenced the DNA obtained from cultured CD4+ T cells. TCRdb redid the calling of the PCR reads with MiXCR, one entry per CDR3 protein. The table records 6,000 to 9,000 distinct CDR3 sequences, roughly 23% of them present only once. These data come from a study of vaccination and CD4 T cells after COVID-19. Study background: Cells were stimulated with overlapping spike peptide pools from SARS-CoV-2, HCoV-NL63, HCoV-OC43 and HCoV-229E.

This clonotype originated in a human donor who had recovered from COVID-19. This chain connects TRBV6-5 to TRBJ1-2, with 8 bases fitting TRBD1. Here the sequenced sample was CD4+ T cells from blood, cultured in vitro, taken after SARS-CoV-2 vaccination. CDR3 sequence (DNA): TGTGCCAGCAGTTATAGGACAGGGAACATCTATGGCTACACCTTC. Its protein product is CASSYRTGNIYGYTF.